Below are 5 T cell receptor beta chains sequenced from a single sample in a study of shared clonotypes between healthy human individuals. Assay: immunoSEQ multiplex PCR; the TCRdb copy retains only in-frame clones and omits some. The sample lists 1,100,000 or so clones, roughly 74% seen once, with approximately 0.5% in the top ten. Sequencing used memory CD4+ T cells from PBMCs. Subset indicated: CD45RA-negative fraction. Receptors originate from a man aged 18 to 30 in good health. Some clones in this sample may be carry-over from other donors' samples.

Only one count was recorded for this clone. The rearrangement links TRBV7-9 to TRBJ1-4; tentatively, D is TRBD1 (5 bases). The length of the CDR3 is 16 residues. Germline CDR1 is SEHNR and CDR2 is FQNEAQ (reference sequence). With 3 bases removed from V and 8 bases from J, the gap between germline ends came to 19 bases. In DNA, the CDR3 is TGTGCCAGCAGCTTTCTTCAGGGTGCAAGGGAAGAAAAACTGTTTTTT. It encodes CASSFLQGAREEKLFF.

V usage is TRBV28 and J usage is TRBJ1-4; 8 positions match TRBD1. Unmatched junction bases numbered 7, after V lost 4 bases and J lost 3 bases. There are 16 residues in the CDR3. CDR1 is MDHEN and CDR2 is SYDVKM in the germline V gene. CDR3 bases: TGTGCCAGCAGTTCAGGGGGCGCATTAGCTAATGAAAAACTGTTTTTT. Amino acids: CASSSGGALANEKLFF.

This chain uses TRBV6-1 with TRBJ1-3, with D unclear. The ends were cut back, 8 bases at V and 0 bases at J, with 8 bases in the middle. This CDR3 has 13 residues. Looked up from germline, CDR1 is MNHNS and CDR2 is SASEGT. The CDR3 DNA is TGTGCCAGCTCCCTCGGCTCTGGAAACACCATATATTTT. This translates into CASSLGSGNTIYF.

This clone has just a few counts. The chain carries TRBV11-2 and TRBJ2-5; D remains ambiguous. This CDR3 comprises 14 residues. V was pared by 6 bases and J by 4 bases, with 15 bases between. Looked up from germline, CDR1 is SGHAT and CDR2 is FQNNGV. For the CDR3, the DNA is TGTGCCAGCAGGTTCGGGTCCCCCGGAGAGACCCAGTACTTC. It specifies CASRFGSPGETQYF. The variable domain in full, completed from reference TRBV11-2 and TRBJ2-5, reads EAGVAQSPRYKIIEKRQSVAFWCNPISGHATLYWYQQILGQGPKLLIQFQNNGVVDDSQLPKDRFSAERLKGVDSTLKIQPAKLEDSAVYLCASRFGSPGETQYFGPGTRLLVL.

The V call is TRBV9, the J call TRBJ2-1; D not certain. CDR3 length: 14 amino acids. Trimming removed 3 bases from V and 0 bases from J, with 7 bases in between. From germline, CDR1 is SGDLS and CDR2 YYNGEE. CDR3 region: CASSATSSYNEQFF. CDR3 nucleotides: TGTGCCAGCAGCGCGACGAGCTCCTACAATGAGCAGTTCTTC.